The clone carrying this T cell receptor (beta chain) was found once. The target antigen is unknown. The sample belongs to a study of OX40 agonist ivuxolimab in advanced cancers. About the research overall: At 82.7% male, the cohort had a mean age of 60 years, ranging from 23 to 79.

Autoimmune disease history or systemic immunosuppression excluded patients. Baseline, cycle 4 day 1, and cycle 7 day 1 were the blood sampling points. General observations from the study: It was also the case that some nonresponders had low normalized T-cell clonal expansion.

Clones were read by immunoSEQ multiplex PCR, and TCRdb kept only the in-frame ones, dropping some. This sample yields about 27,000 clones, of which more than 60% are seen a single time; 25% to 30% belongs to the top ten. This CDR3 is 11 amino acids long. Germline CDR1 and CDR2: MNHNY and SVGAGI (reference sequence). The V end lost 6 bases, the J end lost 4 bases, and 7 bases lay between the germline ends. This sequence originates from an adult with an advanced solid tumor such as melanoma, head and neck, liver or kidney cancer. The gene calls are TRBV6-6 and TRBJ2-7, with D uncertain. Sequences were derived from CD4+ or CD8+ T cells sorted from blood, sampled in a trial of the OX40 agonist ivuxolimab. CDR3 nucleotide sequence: TGTGCCAGCAGGGTTACTTACGAGCAGTACTTC. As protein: CASRVTYEQYF.